The clone carrying this T cell receptor (beta chain) was observed a handful of times. This sample is drawn from a study of blood T cell repertoires in COVID-19. Study background: In each case, the material was cDNA or gDNA derived from T cells, B-cell-depleted T cells, or PBMCs.

The germline gives CDR1 LGHNA, CDR2 YNFKEQ. The length of the CDR3 is 16 residues. Trimming removed 3 bases from V and 10 bases from J; junction bases left unmatched: 11. Sequenced by immunoSEQ multiplex PCR; TCRdb stores in-frame clones only, minus some. The sample has 90,000 to 120,000 clones; 65% to 90% are singletons. The chain is built from TRBV4-2 and TRBJ2-3, with 12 positions matching TRBD2. The sample comprised peripheral blood. This clonotype was sampled from a man aged 55 to 70 with acute or convalescent COVID-19. As DNA, the CDR3 is TGTGCCAGCAGCCAGGAGGGGATTCTAGCGGGAGGGGCGCAGTATTTT. Translating it yields CASSQEGILAGGAQYF.